Listed here are 15 T cell receptor beta chains from one sample, sequenced in a study of T cell clonality in common variable immunodeficiency. Libraries were prepared by immunoSEQ multiplex PCR; TCRdb keeps only in-frame clonotypes and omits some of them. This sample comprises about 30,000 clones, none seen once only. Sequencing was done on a sample of peripheral blood mononuclear cells. Receptors were obtained from a person aged 18-70 years in good health.

On this clone itself: The read gets to within 3 residues of the CDR3 end, and the germline J gene fills in the rest. V and J are TRBV7-9 and TRBJ2-6; a possible D gene is TRBD1 (6 bases). Looked up from germline, CDR1 is SEHNR and CDR2 is FQNEAQ (reference sequence). CDR3 length equals 15 residues. V was pared by 4 bases and J by 4 bases, with 11 bases between. This chain's CDR3 is CASSYTGTGANVLTF. The covered CDR3 bases are TGTGCCAGCAGCTATACAGGGACAGGGGCCAACGTC.

This clone was counted between two and nine times. The read ends 3 residues shy of where the CDR3 ends; the end is completed using the germline J gene. The rearrangement uses TRBV19 and TRBJ1-1, with 7 bases fitting TRBD1. Trimming cost V 3 bases and J 1 base; bases outside gene matches: 8. CDR3 length: 16 amino acids. The germline CDR1 and CDR2 sequences are LNHDA and SQIVND (reference sequence). The CDR3 here is CASSIPRDSPNTEAFF. CDR3 DNA, as far as it was read: TGTGCCAGTAGTATCCCACGGGACAGCCCGAACACTGAA.

This clone showed up many times. The read ends 3 residues early relative to the CDR3; the germline J gene fills the gap. The chain employs TRBV20-1 and TRBJ1-3; 10 bases fit TRBD1. Germline trimming cut 0 bases from V and 4 bases from J; bases unmatched to any gene: 18. The CDR3 covers 20 residues. The germline gives CDR1 DFQATT, CDR2 SNEGSKA (reference sequence). The CDR3 loop reads CSARDTLFGTGARRGNTIYF. The part of the CDR3 DNA that was read is TGCAGTGCTAGAGATACCCTTTTCGGGACAGGGGCCCGCAGAGGAAACACC.

This clone has a count of ten or more. The CDR3 end is not reached by the read, which stops 3 residues before it; the germline J gene fills it in. The chain links TRBV5-1 to TRBJ2-2; the D is unclear. The germline V gene has CDR1 SGHRS and CDR2 YFSETQ. This CDR3 comprises 11 residues. Trimming took off 2 bases at V and 8 bases at J, with 4 bases between the two ends. The chain's CDR3 is CASSLAGELFF. The CDR3 bases that were read are TGCGCCAGCAGCTTAGCTGGGGAG.

This clone was observed a few times. With the read ending 3 residues before the CDR3 end, the germline J gene is used to fill in that end. The rearrangement joins TRBV5-3 to TRBJ1-1; the D gene is possibly TRBD1 (5 bases). TRBV5-3 is sorted into the ORF group, with uncertain function. V lost 4 bases to trimming and J lost 0 bases, with 16 bases between them. The CDR3 covers 16 residues. CDR3 residues: CARSPREGRLNTEAFF. Partial CDR3 DNA: TGTGCCAGAAGCCCCCGGGAGGGGAGATTGAACACTGAA.

The table lists this clone with many counts. The read halts 3 residues ahead of the CDR3 end, with the missing end drawn from the germline J gene. The gene calls are TRBV30 and TRBJ2-3; 11 bases map to TRBD2. The CDR3 contains 15 residues. The germline CDR1 and CDR2 sequences are GTSNPN and SVGIG (reference sequence). The junction had 4 bases not matched to a gene; V was cut back by 3 bases and J by 2 bases. CDR3: CAWRRSGGATDTQYF. Partial CDR3 DNA: TGTGCCTGGAGACGTAGCGGGGGGGCCACAGATACG.

This clone was found many times. The covered CDR3 bases are TGTGCCAGCAGCTTAAATGGGGGGGCTACAACCGGGGAG. Protein product: CASSLNGGATTGE. In full, the CDR3 reads CASSLNGGATTGELFF. V and J are TRBV7-3 and TRBJ2-2; possible D gene TRBD2, 7 bases. The read finishes 3 residues shy of the CDR3 end, and the germline J gene is used to complete it. The germline CDR1 and CDR2 sequences are SGHTA and FQGTGA. This CDR3 comprises 16 residues. Trimming cost V 1 base and J 5 bases, with 14 bases left between them.

This clone was counted ten times or more. The read ends 3 residues before the CDR3 terminus; that terminus is restored from the germline J gene. The chain joins TRBV14 to TRBJ1-1; perhaps TRBD1 as D (5 bases). CDR1 is SGHDN and CDR2 is FVKESK in the germline V gene. Between the trimmed V and J ends, which lost 7 bases and 1 base, there was a span of 19 bases. This CDR3 has 16 residues. The sequenced part of the CDR3 DNA is TGTGCCAGCACCCGTTGTGAGGGGTACGAGAACACTGAA. This gives the protein CASTRCEGYENTE. Given in full, the CDR3 is CASTRCEGYENTEAFF.

This clone was seen ten or more times. The CDR3 protein is CASSLRDRVQETQYF. The part of the CDR3 DNA that was read is TGCGCCAGCAGCTTAAGGGACAGGGTTCAAGAGACC. This chain joins TRBV5-1 and TRBJ2-5, with 9 nucleotides matching TRBD1. The CDR3 end is not reached by the read, which stops 3 residues before it; the germline J gene fills it in. Trimming took 2 bases from V and 2 from J; bases not matched to a gene: 4. The CDR3 extends over 15 amino acids. Per germline, CDR1 SGHRS and CDR2 YFSETQ.

Of note for this clone: The CDR3 end falls 3 residues outside the read, so it is completed with the germline J gene. J is TRBJ1-2 and V is TRBV11-2; TRBD1 is a possible D gene (5 bases). Germline V CDR1 and CDR2: SGHAT, FQNNGV. The CDR3 sequence is 13 residues long. V dropped 5 bases and J dropped 2 bases, with 9 bases sitting between them. Partial CDR3 DNA: TGTGCCAGCAGCCCATCAGGGAACTATGGC. Its protein is CASSPSGNYG. The entire CDR3 reads CASSPSGNYGYTF.

This clone was seen many times. The read ends 3 residues early relative to the CDR3; the germline J gene fills the gap. The rearrangement links TRBV20-1 to TRBJ2-3, with 11 nucleotides matching TRBD1. Losses at the gene ends were 3 bases for V and 3 bases for J; bases not matched to a gene: 2. This CDR3 region has 14 residues. CDR1 and CDR2 (germline): DFQATT, SNEGSKA (reference sequence). The sequenced CDR3 bases are TGCAGTGCTAGGGGGACAGGGGGGACAGATACG. Encoded protein: CSARGTGGTDT. The complete CDR3 sequence is CSARGTGGTDTQYF.

This clone was seen repeatedly, ten times or more. Read sequence stops 3 residues before the CDR3 end, and the germline J gene provides the missing end. The chain combines TRBV12-5 with TRBJ2-7, with 8 bases fitting TRBD1. V gave up 1 base and J gave up 2 bases; unmatched junction bases: 10. The germline CDR1 and CDR2 sequences are LGHNT and FRNRAP. The CDR3 is 17 residues long. The CDR3: CASGLERTGIGPYEQYF. The covered CDR3 bases are TGTGCTAGTGGTTTGGAACGGACAGGGATCGGCCCCTACGAG.

In this sample, this clone turned up many times. CDR3 bases read: TGTGCCATAACGGGACAGGGAACTGCAACTAATGAAAAA. This translates into CAITGQGTATNEK. The full CDR3 protein is CAITGQGTATNEKLFF. J is TRBJ1-4 and V is TRBV6-7, with 9 bases that match TRBD1. The read ends 3 residues shy of where the CDR3 ends; the end is completed using the germline J gene. TRBV6-7 is assigned to the ORF class and has an uncertain function. After removal of 10 bases from V and 0 bases from J, the junction contained 9 bases not matched to a gene. The CDR3 extends over 16 amino acids.

This clone was observed at least ten times. The read terminates 3 residues ahead of where the CDR3 ends, so the germline J gene completes it. This chain links TRBV20-1 with TRBJ1-6, with 10 positions matching TRBD1. Germline V gene data show CDR1 as DFQATT and CDR2 as SNEGSKA (reference sequence). V was clipped by 1 base and J by 10 bases; unmatched bases: 7. This CDR3 region has 15 residues. Incomplete CDR3 DNA: TGCAGTGCTAGAGTGAGTGGACAGGGGGAATCACCC. This codes for CSARVSGQGESP. The whole CDR3 protein reads CSARVSGQGESPLHF.

Many counts were recorded for this clone. The read gets to within 3 residues of the CDR3 end, and the germline J gene fills in the rest. The chain employs TRBV20-1 and TRBJ1-5; D might be TRBD1 (5 bases). The CDR3 sequence is 13 residues long. Trimming removed 4 bases at V and 7 bases at J, with 14 bases between. Looked up from germline, CDR1 is DFQATT and CDR2 is SNEGSKA (reference sequence). CDR3 DNA, as far as it was read: TGCAGTGCTACCACGTCAGGGAGGCAGCCC. The encoded protein is CSATTSGRQP. The complete CDR3 sequence is CSATTSGRQPQHF.